This T cell receptor beta chain was found in a study of T-cell memory formation after mild COVID-19. Findings of the study overall: Researchers could not confirm that second-wave clones peaking on day 37 targeted SARS-CoV-2.

V lost 0 bases and J lost 4; bases outside the gene matches: 7. The CDR3 sequence is 16 residues long. Germline CDR1 reads SGDLS; CDR2 reads YYNGEE. This clonotype has a handful of counts. Its antigen remains unknown. TCRdb redid the calling of the 5' RACE reads with MiXCR, one entry per CDR3 protein. The sample includes some 410,000 distinct CDR3 sequences, 23% of them seen just once. This chain connects TRBV9 to TRBJ2-3; 8 bases are shared with TRBD1. The receptor was derived from an adult woman who had mild COVID-19 (a few samples of this study predate the infection). Cell type and time point are not known. Sequencing was done on a sample of PBMCs or a T cell subset sorted from them (not recorded which). CDR3 loop: CASSVAPGGGADTQYF. CDR3 DNA sequence: TGTGCCAGCAGCGTAGCCCCAGGGGGCGGCGCAGATACGCAGTATTTT.